Each of the 20 T cell receptor beta chains below was sequenced from the same sample in a study of blood T cell repertoires in COVID-19 (dated by TCRdb to about 2020). Preparation of the library involved the immunoSEQ multiplex PCR assay. TCRdb re-hosts the immuneACCESS table, in-frame sequences only. Its copies lack some clones; in the studies checked, an unresolved V gene accounts for under half of them, and the cause for the rest is not known. The sample table holds 65,000 to 85,000 clones, of which 79% were seen once. 5.4% of the sample lies in the top ten. The sample comprised peripheral blood. Source of these receptors: a woman of 80 years or more with active or convalescent COVID-19.

The chain has TRBV28 and TRBJ1-4; 7 nucleotides match TRBD1. The CDR3 length is 17 residues. Germline loops: CDR1 MDHEN, CDR2 SYDVKM. V lost 7 bases and J lost 3; bases outside the gene matches: 14. The CDR3 sequence is CASKGHWRGPSNEKLFF. CDR3 bases: TGTGCCAGCAAGGGGCATTGGAGGGGGCCGTCTAATGAAAAACTGTTTTTT. Together with reference TRBV28 and TRBJ1-4, the CDR3 gives the full variable domain: DVKVTQSSRYLVKRTGEKVFLECVQDMDHENMFWYRQDPGLGLRLIYFSYDVKMKEKGDIPEGYSVSREKKERFSLILESASTNQTSMYLCASKGHWRGPSNEKLFFGSGTQLSVL.

The gene calls are TRBV21-1 and TRBJ2-5; the D call TRBD1 from the table was never checked on the DNA. TRBV21-1 is assigned pseudogene status. The CDR3 totals 16 residues. The CDR3 region has the DNA TGTGCCAGCAGCGGGGTAGCCGGACAGCGTCTCGGGACCCAGTACTTC. Amino acids: CASSGVAGQRLGTQYF.

The V gene is TRBV5-8, the J gene TRBJ1-4; possible D gene TRBD1, 5 bases. CDR3 length: 16 residues. Germline V gene sequence: CDR1 SGHTS, CDR2 YDEGEE. Trimming cost V 2 bases and J 7 bases, with 18 bases left between them. CDR3 DNA: TGTGCCAGCAGCTTCGGGGGGATCGGCGTCGGTGAAAAACTGTTTTTT. Protein sequence: CASSFGGIGVGEKLFF.

This clone has just a few counts. The V call is TRBV6-6, the J call TRBJ2-7; 7 bases are shared with TRBD1. Germline loops: CDR1 MNHNY, CDR2 SVGAGI (reference sequence). The CDR3 contains 11 residues. V gave up 5 bases and J gave up 6 bases; unmatched junction bases: 1. The CDR3 DNA is TGTGCCAGCAGTGACAGGGCCGAGCAGTACTTC. This translates into CASSDRAEQYF.

The chain recombines TRBV25-1 with TRBJ1-1, with a weak D call TRBD1 (5 bases). Germline V gene sequence: CDR1 MGHDK, CDR2 SYGVNS. The CDR3 spans 15 residues. The V end was cut by 5 bases, the J end by 3 bases, with 16 bases between. For the CDR3, the DNA is TGTGCCAGCAGTCCAAACAGGAGCGGGTACACTGAAGCTTTCTTT. This codes for CASSPNRSGYTEAFF. Full variable domain (rest looked up from reference TRBV25-1 and TRBJ1-1): EADIYQTPRYLVIGTGKKITLECSQTMGHDKMYWYQQDPGMELHLIHYSYGVNSTEKGDLSSESTVSRIRTEHFPLTLESARPSHTSQYLCASSPNRSGYTEAFFGQGTRLTVV.

The CDR3 DNA reads as TGTGCCAGCAGACTCCAAGAGACCCAGTACTTC. Encoded protein: CASRLQETQYF. The V call is TRBV28, the J call TRBJ2-5; unclear D gene. The germline V gene encodes CDR1 MDHEN and CDR2 SYDVKM. Trimming took 6 bases from V and 1 from J, leaving 3 bases between them. The CDR3 is 11 residues long.

CDR3 nucleotide sequence: TGTGCCAGCAGCTCTCGATTAGCTAATGAGCAGTTCTTC. Encoded protein: CASSSRLANEQFF. This chain connects TRBV7-2 to TRBJ2-1; no clear D. The CDR3 consists of 13 residues. V lost 4 bases and J 7 bases, leaving 11 bases between the germline ends. Germline CDR1 is SGHTA and CDR2 is FQGNSA. The full variable domain, rest sourced from reference TRBV7-2 and TRBJ2-1, is GAGVSQSPSNKVTEKGKDVELRCDPISGHTALYWYRQSLGQGLEFLIYFQGNSAPDKSGLPSDRFSAERTGGSVSTLTIQRTQQEDSAVYLCASSSRLANEQFFGPGTRLTVL.

The chain has TRBV7-6 and TRBJ2-7, with a weak D call TRBD2 (6 bases). Germline CDR1 reads SGHVS; CDR2 reads FNYEAQ. V dropped 2 bases and J dropped 4 bases, with 12 bases sitting between them. This CDR3 comprises 14 residues. CDR3 residues: CASSLKGEVYEQYF. The DNA of the CDR3 is TGTGCCAGCAGCTTAAAAGGGGAGGTGTACGAGCAGTACTTC.

The J gene is TRBJ2-5, the V gene TRBV20-1, with D tentatively TRBD2 (5 bases). The CDR3 has 11 residues. The V and J ends lost 6 bases and 5 bases respectively, with 10 bases between them. Germline CDR1 DFQATT, CDR2 SNEGSKA (reference sequence). The CDR3 DNA is TGCAGTGCACAGACGGGGGAGACCCAGTACTTC. Translation gives CSAQTGETQYF.

V and J are TRBV7-3 and TRBJ2-1; 11 bases align to TRBD2. The CDR3 length is 18 residues. V lost 2 bases and J lost 2; bases outside the gene matches: 8. Germline CDR1 SGHTA, CDR2 FQGTGA. The CDR3 DNA reads TGTGCCAGCAGCTTACAGGCTAGCGGGAGGTACCCCTACAATGAGCAGTTCTTC. It encodes CASSLQASGRYPYNEQFF.

This chain uses TRBV9 with TRBJ1-5; 8 nucleotides agree with TRBD1. J lost 5 bases, V lost 3 bases, and 4 bases had no gene match. CDR1 is SGDLS and CDR2 is YYNGEE in the germline V gene. The CDR3 is 14 amino acids. In DNA, the CDR3 is TGTGCCAGCAGCGCCGGACAGGGTCATCAGCCCCAGCATTTT. Protein sequence: CASSAGQGHQPQHF.

The chain links TRBV24-1 to TRBJ2-6; no reliable D call. The CDR3 has 18 amino acids. V lost 4 bases to trimming and J lost 0 bases, with 15 bases between them. Germline CDR1 KGHDR, CDR2 SFDVKD. The CDR3 nucleotides are TGTGCCACCAGTGACCACTACCTACGAACCTCTGGGGCCAACGTCCTGACTTTC. Translating gives CATSDHYLRTSGANVLTF.

V and J are TRBV18 and TRBJ2-1, with a weak D call TRBD1 (8 bases). V was trimmed by 3 bases and J by 7 bases, leaving 13 bases between them. The V gene's germline CDR1 is KGHSH and CDR2 LQKENI. The CDR3 totals 14 residues. The CDR3 sequence is CASSPDRGGNEQFF. The DNA for the CDR3 is TGTGCCAGCTCACCCGACAGGGGAGGGAATGAGCAGTTCTTC.

The chain links TRBV28 to TRBJ1-1; the D is unclear. The CDR3 is made up of 13 amino acids. From germline, CDR1 is MDHEN and CDR2 SYDVKM. V lost 5 bases and J lost 6, with 13 bases in between. This CDR3 is CASSAFTRAEAFF. As DNA, the CDR3 is TGTGCCAGCAGTGCCTTCACCCGGGCTGAAGCTTTCTTT.

The chain couples TRBV18 to TRBJ2-7; D possibly corresponds to TRBD2 (7 bases). Trimming took 1 base from V and 3 from J, leaving 13 bases between them. The CDR3 runs to 15 residues. CDR1 and CDR2 (germline): KGHSH, LQKENI. The chain's CDR3 is CASSPLEGEGYEQYF. Written as DNA, the CDR3 is TGTGCCAGCTCACCACTTGAGGGGGAGGGCTACGAGCAGTACTTC.

The CDR3: CASSPPGLLAYEQYF. CDR3 sequence (DNA): TGTGCCAGCAGCCCCCCCGGGTTATTAGCCTACGAGCAGTACTTC. This sequence joins TRBV28 and TRBJ2-7; D remains ambiguous. This CDR3 region has 15 residues. Looked up from germline, CDR1 is MDHEN and CDR2 is SYDVKM. The V and J ends lost 6 bases and 2 bases respectively, with 17 bases between them.

This clone was found once. V usage is TRBV7-7 and J usage is TRBJ2-2; 9 nucleotides align to TRBD1. CDR1 and CDR2 (germline): SSHAT, FNYEAQ (reference sequence). J lost 6 bases, V lost 1 base, and 3 bases had no gene match. This CDR3 is 15 amino acids long. The chain's CDR3 is CASSLGTGVAGELFF. CDR3 DNA: TGTGCCAGCAGCTTAGGGACAGGGGTCGCCGGGGAGCTGTTTTTT.

The chain carries TRBV27 and TRBJ1-2; 10 bases are a match to TRBD1. The CDR3 loop spans 16 amino acids. V was pared by 5 bases and J by 8 bases, with 14 bases of the junction left unmatched. Germline loops: CDR1 MNHEY, CDR2 SMNVEV (reference sequence). CDR3 sequence reads: CASSTGQGRYKGGYTF. The CDR3 region has the DNA TGTGCCAGCAGTACGGGACAGGGGCGCTACAAAGGAGGCTACACCTTC.

The CDR3 reads CASSYGGLDRGGYTF. The CDR3 DNA reads as TGTGCCAGCAGTTACGGCGGACTGGACAGGGGTGGCTACACCTTC. J is TRBJ1-2 and V is TRBV6-2 or TRBV6-3; 9 nucleotides line up with TRBD1. CDR3 length: 15 amino acids. The germline CDR1 and CDR2 sequences are MNHEY and SVGEGT. V gave up 2 bases and J gave up 7 bases; unmatched junction bases: 8.

This clone was counted once. This chain connects TRBV7-3 to TRBJ2-7, with 9 bases aligning to TRBD2. After removal of 2 bases from V and 2 bases from J, the junction contained 1 base not matched to a gene. This CDR3 contains 14 residues. CDR1 is SGHTA, CDR2 FQGTGA, per germline. Here the CDR3 DNA reads TGTGCCAGCAGCTTAGCGGGAGGGACCTACGAGCAGTACTTC. This gives the protein CASSLAGGTYEQYF.